Presented here are 3 T cell receptor beta chains from one specimen sequenced in a study of blood T cell repertoires in COVID-19. Clones were sequenced by immunoSEQ multiplex PCR, and TCRdb holds only the in-frame ones, with some missing. The sample includes about 390,000 clones, just under 90% seen only once; the top ten take about 10%. Specimen: PBMCs or T cells enriched from blood (not recorded which). Every receptor here comes from a woman between 50 and 59 years old who had recovered from COVID-19.

This chain joins TRBV4-1 and TRBJ2-5, with D unresolved. The CDR3 length is 16 residues. V lost 0 bases to trimming and J lost 2 bases, with 13 bases between them. Germline CDR1 is MGHRA and CDR2 is YSYEKL. Here the CDR3 DNA reads TGCGCCAGCAGCCAAGACCAACTCCCCCTACAAGAGACCCAGTACTTC. This codes for CASSQDQLPLQETQYF.

V usage is TRBV5-8 and J usage is TRBJ2-7, with D perhaps TRBD1 (6 bases). Trimming took 4 bases from V and 6 from J, leaving 17 bases between them. Germline assignment: CDR1 SGHTS and CDR2 YDEGEE. CDR3 length: 14 residues. CDR3 bases: TGTGCCAGCAGCCCGACACAGGGATCGGCCGAGCAGTACTTC. Amino acids: CASSPTQGSAEQYF.

This chain joins TRBV15 and TRBJ1-1; 11 bases match TRBD1. The CDR3 totals 16 residues. The V gene end was trimmed by 3 bases and the J gene end by 6 bases; junction bases not matched to a gene: 9. The germline V gene has CDR1 LNHNV and CDR2 YYDKDF (reference sequence). The chain's CDR3 is CATSSGDRGVWAEAFF. CDR3 nucleotide sequence: TGTGCCACCAGCAGTGGGGACAGGGGGGTTTGGGCTGAAGCTTTCTTT.